The clone carrying this T cell receptor (beta chain) was seen ten or more times. Its antigen is currently unknown. Diagnoses rested on clinical symptoms, serum thyroxine and TRAb, thyroid ultrasound and orbital computed tomography. The data were obtained in a study of T cells in Graves' hyperthyroidism and ophthalmopathy. Study-wide points: Ophthalmopathy was identified by the model a median about 6.8 months ahead of onset. Most thyroid clonotypes with frequency above 0.001 were detected in blood. In simple terms, a model built on 13 V-J features told ophthalmopathy apart from stable hyperthyroidism.

Amplified regions were TCR beta CDR3 sequences from RNA transcripts. A first-round RT-PCR of the TCR CDR3 used the HTBI primer set. TCRdb reanalysed the multiplex PCR reads using MiXCR and keeps one entry per CDR3 protein. This sample has hundreds of thousands of distinct CDR3 sequences, with approximately 14% found just once. The CDR3 sequence is 14 residues long. Trimming took 6 bases from V and 0 from J, leaving 11 bases between them. From germline, CDR1 is SNHLY and CDR2 FYNNEI. Sequencing used blood. The receptor was isolated from a man between 18 and 35 years old with Graves' ophthalmopathy. The V call is TRBV2, the J call TRBJ1-2; the D is unclear. CDR3 sequence reads: CASRGDGTNYGYTF. The CDR3 nucleotides are TGTGCCAGCAGGGGCGACGGAACTAACTATGGCTACACCTTC.